Here is one TCR beta chain with its context. Generated by immunoSEQ multiplex PCR, the TCRdb table keeps only in-frame clones and is missing some. The sample shows under 300,000 clones, about nine tenths of them seen only once. The data stem from a study of blood T cell repertoires in COVID-19. V was pared by 5 bases and J by 0 bases, with 6 bases of the junction left unmatched. Looked up from germline, CDR1 is SGHVS and CDR2 is FQNEAQ. The CDR3 is made up of 15 amino acids. The sequenced material came from peripheral blood. The V gene is TRBV7-8, the J gene TRBJ2-7; 8 bases are shared with TRBD2. The sequence came from a woman aged 40 to 50 who had recovered from COVID-19. The CDR3 DNA reads as TGTGCCAGCAGCCTTAGCGGGATCAGCTCCTACGAGCAGTACTTC. Translating gives CASSLSGISSYEQYF.